Listed below are T cell receptor beta chains from one sample, sequenced in a study of blood T cell repertoires in COVID-19. TCRdb's table, derived via immunoSEQ multiplex PCR, lists solely in-frame clones and lacks some. The sample includes just under 150,000 clones, about 87% of them seen just once. Source material: peripheral blood. Source of these receptors: a woman aged 50 to 60 with acute or convalescent COVID-19. The CDR3 runs from the conserved cysteine through the conserved F or W. A D gene is named only where the DNA matches it firmly. Size is omitted from some rows. Given values are once, few, many or a class for expanded clones.

J gene	D gene	V gene	clone size	CDR3 protein	CDR3 DNA
TRBJ2-4	NA	TRBV12-3/TRBV12-4	NA	CASVEPGRNIQYF	TGTGCCAGCGTAGAACCAGGGAGGAACATTCAGTACTTC
TRBJ2-1	NA	TRBV7-2	NA	CASSLGAPPFTNEQFF	TGTGCCAGCAGCTTAGGTGCGCCGCCATTTACCAATGAGCAGTTCTTC
TRBJ1-2	NA	TRBV3-1/TRBV3-2	NA	CASSQYLDTVYGYTF	TGTGCCAGCAGCCAATATTTGGACACAGTCTATGGCTACACCTTC
TRBJ1-2	NA	TRBV14	NA	CASSPRLRGGSYGYTF	TGTGCCAGCAGCCCCCGCCTTAGGGGGGGAAGCTATGGCTACACCTTC
TRBJ2-7	TRBD1	TRBV3-1/TRBV3-2	NA	CASSLIGQGAPYEQYF	TGTGCCAGCAGCCTTATCGGACAGGGGGCTCCCTACGAGCAGTACTTC
TRBJ1-5	NA	TRBV15	once	CATSREGDQPQHF	TGTGCCACCAGCAGAGAAGGGGATCAGCCCCAGCATTTT
TRBJ2-1	NA	TRBV14	NA	CASSQEWGQRDYEQFF	TGTGCCAGCAGCCAAGAGTGGGGCCAACGGGACTATGAGCAGTTCTTC
TRBJ2-7	TRBD2	TRBV9	few	CASSVGRGAISEQYF	TGTGCCAGCAGCGTAGGGCGGGGGGCGATTTCCGAGCAGTACTTC
TRBJ2-6	NA	TRBV11-3	NA	CASSLRTGDAGANVLTF	TGTGCCAGCAGCTTAAGGACGGGGGATGCTGGGGCCAACGTCCTGACTTTC
TRBJ2-7	TRBD2	TRBV2	NA	CASIGLGSYEQYF	TGTGCCAGCATCGGACTAGGCTCCTACGAGCAGTACTTC
TRBJ2-5	TRBD2	TRBV24-1	NA	CATSDSGRMETQYF	TGTGCCACCAGTGATAGCGGGAGAATGGAGACCCAGTACTTC
TRBJ2-1	TRBD2	TRBV15	NA	CATSRDGRESYNEQFF	TGTGCCACCAGCAGAGATGGGCGGGAGAGCTACAATGAGCAGTTCTTC
TRBJ1-3	NA	TRBV6-2/TRBV6-3	NA	CASSYSGRRSGNTIYF	TGTGCCAGCAGTTACTCGGGCCGGAGGTCTGGAAACACCATATATTTT
TRBJ1-1	NA	TRBV30	NA	CAWSRGIGAPLDRAFF	TGTGCCTGGAGTCGGGGGATTGGAGCGCCTCTGGATAGGGCTTTCTTT
TRBJ2-1	TRBD2	TRBV6-2/TRBV6-3	once	CASSYRAGVSDEQFF	TGTGCCAGCAGTTACAGGGCGGGAGTCTCGGATGAGCAGTTCTTC
TRBJ1-5	NA	TRBV7-2	NA	CASSLVINSNQPQHF	TGTGCCAGCAGCTTAGTTATTAATAGCAATCAGCCCCAGCATTTT
TRBJ2-1	TRBD2	TRBV7-3	NA	CASSLKTSGYNEQFF	TGTGCCAGCAGCTTGAAAACTAGCGGATACAATGAGCAGTTCTTC
TRBJ1-1	NA	TRBV5-8	NA	CASAYYTEAFF	TGTGCCAGCGCTTACTACACTGAAGCTTTCTTT
TRBJ2-2	NA	TRBV5-1	NA	CASNSRNTGELFF	TGCGCCAGCAACTCAAGGAACACCGGGGAGCTGTTTTTT
TRBJ1-5	NA	TRBV2	NA	CASSEARSNQPQHF	TGTGCCAGCAGTGAAGCGCGCAGCAATCAGCCCCAGCATTTT
TRBJ1-5	NA	TRBV30	NA	CAWSPAGDQPQHF	TGTGCCTGGAGTCCTGCAGGGGATCAGCCCCAGCATTTT
TRBJ1-2	NA	TRBV5-1	NA	CASSFRHSGDGYTF	TGCGCCAGCAGCTTCCGACATTCTGGCGATGGCTACACCTTC
TRBJ2-1	TRBD2	TRBV6-1	NA	CASSEVGTTYNEQFF	TGTGCCAGCAGTGAAGTAGGGACTACTTACAATGAGCAGTTCTTC
TRBJ1-1	TRBD1	TRBV7-9	NA	CASSLPGQINTEAFF	TGTGCCAGCAGCTTGCCGGGACAGATCAACACTGAAGCTTTCTTT
TRBJ1-1	NA	TRBV14	NA	CASSPYRENTEAFF	TGTGCCAGCAGCCCTTACAGGGAGAACACTGAAGCTTTCTTT
TRBJ1-1	NA	TRBV19	NA	CASSQDRSRNTEAFF	TGTGCCAGTAGTCAAGACAGGAGTCGGAACACTGAAGCTTTCTTT
TRBJ1-2	TRBD1	TRBV5-5	once	CASSLLVGQGAYGYTF	TGTGCCAGCAGCTTGTTAGTGGGACAGGGGGCCTATGGCTACACCTTC
TRBJ2-3	TRBD2	TRBV24-1	NA	CATSDPTSGGGTDTQYF	TGTGCCACCAGTGATCCAACTAGCGGGGGAGGCACAGATACGCAGTATTTT
TRBJ2-3	NA	TRBV18	NA	CASSPGQGSTDTQYF	TGTGCCAGCTCACCAGGTCAGGGGAGCACAGATACGCAGTATTTT
TRBJ2-2	NA	TRBV25-1	few	CASSDHQGSGELFF	TGTGCCAGCAGTGATCACCAGGGTTCCGGGGAGCTGTTTTTT
TRBJ1-1	NA	TRBV9	NA	CASSEQDPNTEAFF	TGTGCCAGCAGCGAACAGGACCCGAACACTGAAGCTTTCTTT
TRBJ1-3	TRBD1	TRBV5-1	NA	CASSSGQGEGNTIYF	TGCGCCAGCAGCTCGGGACAGGGGGAAGGAAACACCATATATTTT
TRBJ1-1	NA	TRBV10-1	NA	CASSETREDTEAFF	TGCGCCAGCAGTGAGACCAGGGAGGACACTGAAGCTTTCTTT
TRBJ2-7	NA	TRBV7-9	NA	CASSLKGELAYEQYF	TGTGCCAGCAGCTTAAAAGGGGAGCTAGCGTACGAGCAGTACTTC
TRBJ2-1	NA	TRBV14	NA	CASSQLVAAYNEQFF	TGTGCCAGCAGCCAGCTAGTGGCCGCCTACAATGAGCAGTTCTTC
TRBJ2-4	NA	TRBV13	NA	CASSSPRAKNIQYF	TGTGCCAGCAGCTCCCCGAGGGCCAAAAACATTCAGTACTTC